Sequencing of this TCR beta chain was carried out in a study of cytomegalovirus exposure and HLA in healthy donors. Study observations and caveats: The authors listed 180 or so TCR beta chains as cytomegalovirus-associated. Analysis performed later found approximately 17,000 TCR beta sequences associated with HLA alleles at 0.05 false discovery rate. Most of the CMV-associated TCR beta chains (in a later analysis) appeared to be HLA-restricted.

Comments on this clone: The target antigen is unknown.

It was with 60 Vbeta and 13 Jbeta primers that the PCR ran. Sequencing was performed with immunoSEQ multiplex PCR; in TCRdb, only in-frame clones are kept and a portion is missing. The sample consists of about 140,000 clones, around 75% of them appearing once. Looked up from germline, CDR1 is SSHAT and CDR2 is FNYEAQ (reference sequence). The V and J ends lost 4 bases and 5 bases, in that order; junction bases with no gene match: 7. The CDR3 extends over 14 amino acids. The clonotype originates from a woman in her thirties or forties in good health and CMV-seronegative. Material for sequencing was PBMCs. J is TRBJ2-5 and V is TRBV7-7; 7 bases match TRBD1. Here the CDR3 reads CASSSRGTKETQYF. The CDR3 DNA reads as TGTGCCAGCAGCTCCAGGGGGACGAAGGAGACCCAGTACTTC.